The 28 T cell receptor beta chains reported below all come from one sample, sequenced in a study of blood T cell repertoires in COVID-19. Sequencing used immunoSEQ multiplex PCR; TCRdb keeps in-frame clones, though not all of them. Among about 120,000 clones listed, just over 90% were seen once. Input material: peripheral blood. These receptors all come from a human donor with active COVID-19. The donor label of this sample is uncertain.

The chain combines TRBV15 with TRBJ2-7, with 7 bases fitting TRBD2. Germline CDR1 LNHNV, CDR2 YYDKDF (reference sequence). The CDR3 loop spans 13 amino acids. Trimming took 4 bases from V and 6 from J; bases not matched to a gene: 6. The CDR3 nucleotides read TGTGCCACCAGCACGACCGGGGGGATCGAGCAGTACTTC. Protein: CATSTTGGIEQYF.

The rearrangement joins TRBV5-1 to TRBJ2-1; D is possibly TRBD2 (6 bases). Germline CDR1 SGHRS, CDR2 YFSETQ. The ends were cut back, 4 bases at V and 2 bases at J, with 16 bases in the middle. The CDR3 runs to 16 residues. DNA of the CDR3: TGCGCCAGCAGCACTCCAACTAGCAGTCCCTACAATGAGCAGTTCTTC. This codes for CASSTPTSSPYNEQFF.

The sample holds a few counts of this clone. The chain has TRBV11-2 and TRBJ1-5; the D is unclear. CDR3 size: 16 residues. Per germline, CDR1 SGHAT and CDR2 FQNNGV. V was pared by 2 bases and J by 0 bases, with 11 bases between. The CDR3 region is CASSLQGRHSNQPQHF. The CDR3 DNA reads TGTGCCAGCAGCTTACAAGGCAGACATAGCAATCAGCCCCAGCATTTT.

V and J are TRBV19 and TRBJ2-1, with 8 bases identical to TRBD2. This CDR3 spans 15 amino acids. V shed 6 bases and J 9 bases; nucleotides not matched to a gene: 13. Looked up from germline, CDR1 is LNHDA and CDR2 is SQIVND (reference sequence). CDR3 residues: CASSAIAGLEGEQFF. CDR3 bases: TGTGCCAGTAGCGCTATAGCGGGGTTAGAGGGTGAGCAGTTCTTC. The full variable domain, its missing parts supplied by reference TRBV19 and TRBJ2-1, is DGGITQSPKYLFRKEGQNVTLSCEQNLNHDAMYWYRQDPGQGLRLIYYSQIVNDFQKGDIAEGYSVSREKKESFPLTVTSAQKNPTAFYLCASSAIAGLEGEQFFGPGTRLTVL.

This clone was observed a handful of times. The chain joins TRBV10-1 to TRBJ2-2; D might be TRBD1 (5 bases). CDR3 length equals 18 residues. V dropped 0 bases and J dropped 1 base, with 15 bases sitting between them. Germline V gives CDR1 WNHNN, CDR2 SYGVQD (reference sequence). The CDR3 DNA follows: TGCGCCAGCAGTGAGTCTGGGTGGGGCAGCCGGAACACCGGGGAGCTGTTTTTT. Amino acid sequence: CASSESGWGSRNTGELFF.

The V call is TRBV6-5, the J call TRBJ2-1, with 8 positions matching TRBD2. Unmatched junction bases numbered 1, after V lost 0 bases and J lost 9 bases. The CDR3 totals 13 residues. Per germline, CDR1 MNHEY and CDR2 SVGAGI. The CDR3 protein is CASSYSSGGEQFF. CDR3 DNA: TGTGCCAGCAGTTACTCGAGCGGGGGTGAGCAGTTCTTC.

The V gene is TRBV25-1, the J gene TRBJ1-2; 9 positions match TRBD1. The germline gives CDR1 MGHDK, CDR2 SYGVNS. The junction had 9 bases not matched to a gene; V was cut back by 5 bases and J by 8 bases. CDR3 length: 14 amino acids. The CDR3 nucleotides are TGTGCCAGCAGTCCACCCTCGACAGGGGGAGGCTACACCTTC. The encoded protein is CASSPPSTGGGYTF.

This chain joins TRBV28 and TRBJ1-2; tentative D call: TRBD1 (6 bases). This CDR3 spans 15 amino acids. Trimming cost V 0 bases and J 4 bases, with 12 bases left between them. Germline CDR1 MDHEN, CDR2 SYDVKM. CDR3 in amino acids: CASSLWVQGSYGYTF. The CDR3, as DNA: TGTGCCAGCAGTTTATGGGTGCAGGGGTCCTATGGCTACACCTTC.

This clone appeared a single time. The rearrangement uses TRBV7-9 and TRBJ1-2; D is uncertain. CDR3 length: 12 amino acids. The V end was cut by 4 bases, the J end by 8 bases, with 11 bases between. Germline-derived CDR1 and CDR2 are SEHNR and FQNEAQ (reference sequence). This chain's CDR3 is CASSSTAVGYTF. The CDR3 DNA sequence: TGTGCCAGCAGCTCAACAGCGGTGGGCTACACCTTC.

The rearrangement joins TRBV5-4 to TRBJ1-1; TRBD1 is a possible D gene (6 bases). CDR1 is SGHNT and CDR2 is YYREEE in the germline V gene (reference sequence). The germline V and J ends were trimmed by 4 bases and 0 bases, with 13 bases remaining between them. CDR3 length: 15 amino acids. The CDR3 loop reads CASSPGHNMNTEAFF. In DNA, the CDR3 is TGTGCCAGCAGCCCGGGACACAACATGAACACTGAAGCTTTCTTT. The full variable domain, in which reference TRBV5-4 and TRBJ1-1 provide the parts outside the CDR3, is ETGVTQSPTHLIKTRGQQVTLRCSSQSGHNTVSWYQQALGQGPQFIFQYYREEENGRGNFPPRFSGLQFPNYSSELNVNALELDDSALYLCASSPGHNMNTEAFFGQGTRLTVV.

The chain couples TRBV7-2 to TRBJ1-1; 7 bases align to TRBD1. The CDR3 is made up of 14 amino acids. Per germline, CDR1 SGHTA and CDR2 FQGNSA. V shed 6 bases, J shed 0 bases, and the junction held 4 bases outside the gene matches. CDR3 DNA: TGTGCCAGCAGAGCAACAGGGGTGAACACTGAAGCTTTCTTT. Translation gives CASRATGVNTEAFF.

This chain links TRBV19 with TRBJ2-2, with TRBD1 as a possible D gene (5 bases). The CDR3 covers 14 residues. Germline V lookup: CDR1 LNHDA, CDR2 SQIVND (reference sequence). V was shortened by 3 bases and J by 4 bases, with 9 bases between the two germline ends. In nucleotides, the CDR3 is TGTGCCAGTAGTATCAGGGTTTTCACCGGGGAGCTGTTTTTT. It specifies CASSIRVFTGELFF.

This clone was detected once. The V and J genes are TRBV3-1 (or the pseudogene TRBV3-2) and TRBJ2-5, with 14 nucleotides matching TRBD2. Germline CDR1 is LGHDT and CDR2 is YNNKEL (reference sequence). This CDR3 is built from 18 residues. With V trimmed by 0 bases and J by 5 bases, 8 bases remained unmatched. In nucleotides, the CDR3 is TGTGCCAGCAGCCAAGATCTGGGACTAGCGGGGGCCCGGGAGACCCAGTACTTC. Its protein product is CASSQDLGLAGARETQYF.

The chain recombines TRBV5-1 with TRBJ1-2, with TRBD1 matching 9 bases. There are 13 residues in the CDR3. Losses at the gene ends were 4 bases for V and 8 bases for J; bases not matched to a gene: 6. Per germline, CDR1 SGHRS and CDR2 YFSETQ. The DNA of the CDR3 is TGCGCCAGCAGCATGGGACAGGGTGCCGGCTACACCTTC. Translated, it gives CASSMGQGAGYTF.

The chain has TRBV6-2 or TRBV6-3 and TRBJ2-1, with D hard to call. Germline CDR1 and CDR2: MNHEY and SVGEGT. V lost 6 bases and J 6 bases, leaving 6 bases between the germline ends. This CDR3 contains 11 residues. CDR3 in amino acids: CASSQANEQFF. The CDR3 nucleotides read TGTGCCAGCAGCCAAGCCAATGAGCAGTTCTTC.

The CDR3 protein is CASSKASSHQETQYF. As DNA, the CDR3 is TGTGCCAGCAGCAAAGCAAGTAGCCACCAAGAGACCCAGTACTTC. The rearrangement links TRBV21-1 to TRBJ2-5; the DNA was not compared with TRBD2, the D call given in the table. TRBV21-1 is recorded as a pseudogene. The CDR3 extends over 15 amino acids.

CDR3 nucleotide sequence: TGCGCCAGCAGCCAGCCCGGTGAAGCTTTCTTT. Its protein product is CASSQPGEAFF. The rearrangement links TRBV4-3 to TRBJ1-1; D not resolved. Looked up from germline, CDR1 is LGHNA and CDR2 is YSLEER. V shed 3 bases and J shed 7 bases, with 6 bases lying between them. This CDR3 has 11 amino acids.

This clone appeared a single time. This sequence joins TRBV4-1 and TRBJ1-1, with 9 bases fitting TRBD1. This CDR3 comprises 15 residues. J gave up 2 bases and V 5 bases, and 6 bases lay outside the gene matches. Germline V gene data show CDR1 as MGHRA and CDR2 as YSYEKL. CDR3 DNA sequence: TGCGCCAGCAGCGCGGACAGGGGAGGAAACACTGAAGCTTTCTTT. This translates into CASSADRGGNTEAFF.

The rearrangement uses TRBV29-1 and TRBJ2-3, with a possible D match to TRBD2 (7 bases). Germline V gene lookup returns CDR1 SQVTM and CDR2 ANQGSEA. This CDR3 spans 12 amino acids. V was trimmed by 4 bases and J by 6 bases, leaving 11 bases between them. CDR3 region: CSVAGGPDTQYF. Here the CDR3 DNA reads TGCAGCGTTGCCGGGGGGCCGGATACGCAGTATTTT.

The chain carries TRBV11-3 and TRBJ2-5; TRBD2 is a possible D gene (6 bases). Germline CDR1 reads SGHNT; CDR2 reads YENEEA. V lost 0 bases and J lost 4, with 21 bases in between. The CDR3 length is 18 residues. DNA for the CDR3: TGTGCCAGCAGCTTAGATCCCCCTCGCGGGGAGAGGGTAGAGACCCAGTACTTC. This sequence encodes CASSLDPPRGERVETQYF.

V usage is TRBV9 and J usage is TRBJ2-4, with 14 bases identical to TRBD2. V gave up 3 bases and J gave up 5 bases; unmatched junction bases: 4. Per germline, CDR1 SGDLS and CDR2 YYNGEE. The CDR3 runs to 16 residues. The CDR3 here is CASSAGTSGGQNIQYF. The CDR3 DNA follows: TGTGCCAGCAGCGCAGGGACTAGCGGGGGCCAAAACATTCAGTACTTC.

The V call is TRBV7-9, the J call TRBJ1-5; D possibly corresponds to TRBD1 (5 bases). The CDR3 spans 16 residues. V was clipped by 1 base and J by 0 bases, with 10 bases between them. Per the germline V gene, CDR1 is SEHNR and CDR2 is FQNEAQ (reference sequence). The DNA of the CDR3 is TGTGCCAGCAGCTTAGAGGGGCAGGGTAGCAATCAGCCCCAGCATTTT. Translated, it gives CASSLEGQGSNQPQHF.

This chain connects TRBV19 to TRBJ1-5, with TRBD1 matching over 11 bases. The CDR3 length is 15 residues. Germline V gene data show CDR1 as LNHDA and CDR2 as SQIVND (reference sequence). V lost 7 bases, J lost 3 bases, and 5 bases stayed unmatched. The CDR3 loop is CASKRDRGINQPQHF. The CDR3, as DNA: TGTGCCAGTAAACGGGACAGGGGGATCAATCAGCCCCAGCATTTT.

This chain connects TRBV2 to TRBJ1-6; maybe TRBD1 (6 bases). The V and J ends lost 5 bases and 6 bases respectively, with 14 bases between them. Germline lookup yields CDR1 SNHLY and CDR2 FYNNEI. CDR3 length equals 15 residues. The DNA of the CDR3 is TGTGCCAGCAGTCCTACGACAGGAGGTAATTCACCCCTCCACTTT. Protein sequence: CASSPTTGGNSPLHF.

The rearrangement joins TRBV6-6 to TRBJ1-1; the match to TRBD1 covers 7 bases. Trimming took 6 bases from V and 2 from J; bases not matched to a gene: 6. CDR1 and CDR2 from the germline V gene are MNHNY and SVGAGI (reference sequence). The CDR3 has 14 residues. The CDR3 loop is CASSWDRTNTEAFF. CDR3 bases: TGTGCCAGCAGCTGGGACAGAACAAACACTGAAGCTTTCTTT.

For the CDR3, the DNA is TGTGCCAGCAGCTTAGCCAAGTCCAGGGTGGGGCGCACTGAAGCTTTCTTT. The encoded protein is CASSLAKSRVGRTEAFF. The gene calls are TRBV7-9 and TRBJ1-1, with TRBD1 as a possible D gene (5 bases). V was cut by 0 bases and J by 4 bases, with 18 bases left in between. Germline lookup yields CDR1 SEHNR and CDR2 FQNEAQ (reference sequence). This CDR3 region has 17 residues.

The chain couples TRBV27 to TRBJ1-1, with D maybe TRBD1 (6 bases). The CDR3 has 14 amino acids. V was trimmed by 0 bases and J by 5 bases, leaving 10 bases between them. Germline-derived CDR1 and CDR2 are MNHEY and SMNVEV (reference sequence). The DNA of the CDR3 is TGTGCCAGCAGTTTATCAGTCAGGGGAACTGAAGCTTTCTTT. It is translated as CASSLSVRGTEAFF.

This clone was counted a single time. This chain's CDR3 is CASSNGDRAGASTDTQYF. The CDR3 nucleotides are TGTGCCAGCAGCAATGGAGATCGAGCGGGGGCTAGCACAGATACGCAGTATTTT. The chain is built from TRBV7-2 and TRBJ2-3; TRBD2 matches at 8 bases. CDR1 SGHTA and CDR2 FQGNSA come from the germline V gene. Trimming removed 5 bases from V and 0 bases from J; junction bases left unmatched: 13. The CDR3 spans 18 residues. The whole variable domain, filled in from reference TRBV7-2 and TRBJ2-3, reads GAGVSQSPSNKVTEKGKDVELRCDPISGHTALYWYRQSLGQGLEFLIYFQGNSAPDKSGLPSDRFSAERTGGSVSTLTIQRTQQEDSAVYLCASSNGDRAGASTDTQYFGPGTRLTVL.